The clone carrying this T cell receptor beta chain showed up many times. Its target is unknown. Germline V gene data show CDR1 as DFQATT and CDR2 as SNEGSKA (reference sequence). There are 13 residues in the CDR3. V lost 2 bases to trimming and J lost 4 bases, with 11 bases between them. Genomic DNA provided the template from which TCR beta VDJ and CDR3 profiles were obtained. MiXCR, applied by TCRdb to the reads, yields one record per CDR3 protein. The sample has about 110,000 distinct CDR3 sequences; around half are singletons. This record belongs to a study of CD8+CD57+ T cells in acquired aplastic anemia. In the study overall: On average, sorted CD4+ and CD8+ cells gave roughly 3 ug of DNA. The average read count for CD4+ cells in healthy donors was 9 million to 14 million. Study-wide results and limits: Under 35 was the count of CD8+ CDR3 sequences that patients shared with controls. Simpson's diversity of CD8+ cells was not significantly different in patients compared with controls.

The chain recombines TRBV20-1 with TRBJ1-1; D is perhaps TRBD1 (6 bases). Sequencing used sorted CD4+, CD8+, or CD8+CD57+ T cells (not recorded which) from PBMCs. This sequence originates from a human donor in good health, serving as a control. This CDR3 is CSARLGASTEAFF. The CDR3 region has the DNA TGCAGTGCTAGATTGGGGGCGAGCACTGAAGCTTTCTTT.